This T cell receptor beta chain was obtained from a study of OX40 agonist ivuxolimab in advanced cancers. Study-wide context: Participants averaged roughly 60 years of age (range about 23 to 79) and were roughly 80% male.

Trimming stripped 1 base from V and 5 bases from J, with 9 bases between. Germline-derived CDR1 and CDR2 are LGHNA and YSLEER. This CDR3 spans 14 amino acids. Produced via immunoSEQ multiplex PCR; TCRdb's table is partial and in-frame only. Among some 35,000 clones listed, over 85% were seen once. V is TRBV4-3 and J is TRBJ2-1; the D call may be TRBD1 or TRBD2 (6 bases each). The receptor's source is an adult with an advanced solid tumor such as melanoma, head and neck, liver or kidney cancer. The source material was CD4+ or CD8+ T cells sorted from blood, sampled in a trial of the OX40 agonist ivuxolimab. The CDR3 bases are TGCGCCAGCAGCCAAGTGGGGGGCAACAATGAGCAGTTCTTC. Its protein product is CASSQVGGNNEQFF.